The 28 T cell receptor beta chains given below trace back to one sample, sequenced in a study of a mutant IDH1 vaccine in newly diagnosed glioma. TCRdb's copy holds only in-frame clones and misses some; the assay was immunoSEQ multiplex PCR. The sample includes 25,000 to 30,000 clones, roughly four fifths of them seen just once. Time point given: week 23, last vaccination. The study gave 300 ug of mutant IDH1 20-mer peptide per vaccine dose, with topical imiquimod. The antigens of these receptors remain unknown. Material: PBMCs, obtained from a glioma patient whose treatment included an IDH1 peptide vaccine. The source is a woman in her twenties or thirties with glioma.

The V call is TRBV5-1, the J call TRBJ1-1; D might be TRBD1 (6 bases). Germline assignment: CDR1 SGHRS and CDR2 YFSETQ. The CDR3 is 13 residues long. V was clipped by 4 bases and J by 4 bases, with 11 bases between them. The CDR3 loop is CASSATGSTEAFF. The CDR3 nucleotides read TGCGCCAGCAGCGCGACAGGCTCCACTGAAGCTTTCTTT.

The rearrangement joins TRBV27 to TRBJ1-2, with 7 bases fitting TRBD1. The V gene's germline CDR1 is MNHEY and CDR2 SMNVEV (reference sequence). The CDR3 runs 17 residues. J gave up 3 bases and V 3 bases, and 13 bases lay outside the gene matches. The CDR3 bases are TGTGCCAGCAGTTTTTCGGGCGCTGGGGACAGACACTATGGCTACACCTTC. The encoded protein is CASSFSGAGDRHYGYTF.

This clone appeared once. V gene TRBV4-2 combines with J gene TRBJ2-1; TRBD2 matches 12 bases. Germline CDR1 reads LGHNA; CDR2 reads YNFKEQ. The CDR3 totals 18 residues. Unmatched junction bases numbered 6, after V lost 0 bases and J lost 3 bases. The chain's CDR3 is CASSQELAGGGNYNEQFF. CDR3 in DNA: TGTGCCAGCAGCCAAGAACTAGCGGGGGGCGGTAACTACAATGAGCAGTTCTTC.

The gene calls are TRBV19 and TRBJ2-2; D remains unclear. The germline gives CDR1 LNHDA, CDR2 SQIVND (reference sequence). The CDR3 covers 13 residues. Trimming shortened V by 7 bases and J by 3 bases, and 9 bases separated the two germline ends. CDR3 in amino acids: CASTPIHTGELFF. The DNA of the CDR3 is TGTGCCAGTACCCCGATCCACACCGGGGAGCTGTTTTTT. Complete variable domain (other parts from reference TRBV19 and TRBJ2-2): DGGITQSPKYLFRKEGQNVTLSCEQNLNHDAMYWYRQDPGQGLRLIYYSQIVNDFQKGDIAEGYSVSREKKESFPLTVTSAQKNPTAFYLCASTPIHTGELFFGEGSRLTVL.

The gene calls are TRBV30 and TRBJ1-6; D is ambiguous. V was shortened by 3 bases and J by 4 bases, with 4 bases between the two germline ends. CDR1 and CDR2 from the germline V gene are GTSNPN and SVGIG (reference sequence). The CDR3 spans 12 residues. This CDR3 reads CAWRQYNSPLHF. CDR3 coding DNA: TGTGCCTGGAGACAGTATAATTCACCCCTCCACTTT.

In its sample, this clone was seen once. This chain uses TRBV10-3 with TRBJ1-2, with a tentative D call TRBD1 (6 bases). V lost 8 bases, J lost 7 bases, and 23 bases lay in between. The CDR3 covers 15 residues. The germline CDR1 and CDR2 sequences are ENHRY and SYGVKD. CDR3 DNA sequence: TGTGCCATCCGGGCAGGGGCCGCCTTGGGCGGTGGCTACACCTTC. Protein sequence: CAIRAGAALGGGYTF.

This clone was counted between two and nine times. This chain uses TRBV28 with TRBJ1-3; no definite D call. The CDR3 contains 12 residues. The V gene lost 9 bases and the J gene lost 0 bases, with 6 bases spanning the gap. Germline loops: CDR1 MDHEN, CDR2 SYDVKM. In nucleotides, the CDR3 is TGTGCCAGTTCTGACTCTGGAAACACCATATATTTT. Translated: CASSDSGNTIYF.

The rearrangement uses TRBV5-1 and TRBJ2-2; 9 nucleotides line up with TRBD2. The CDR3 totals 15 residues. Germline trimming cut 4 bases from V and 5 bases from J; bases unmatched to any gene: 6. CDR1 and CDR2 (germline): SGHRS, YFSETQ. The CDR3 loop reads CASSPNAGGTGELFF. In DNA form, the CDR3 reads TGCGCCAGCAGCCCCAACGCGGGGGGGACCGGGGAGCTGTTTTTT.

In its sample, this clone was seen once. The chain joins TRBV6-5 to TRBJ2-7; possible D gene TRBD1, 6 bases. CDR3 size: 14 residues. Trimming pared 7 bases from V and 0 bases from J, leaving 13 bases between. Germline-derived CDR1 and CDR2 are MNHEY and SVGAGI. The CDR3 reads CASTRTVSSYEQYF. CDR3 sequence (DNA): TGTGCCAGCACTCGGACAGTGAGCTCCTACGAGCAGTACTTC.

The V call is TRBV19, the J call TRBJ1-3; TRBD1 agrees at 7 bases. Per the germline V gene, CDR1 is LNHDA and CDR2 is SQIVND (reference sequence). V lost 9 bases and J lost 8; bases outside the gene matches: 13. This CDR3 region has 14 residues. CDR3 protein: CASSPRQGSDTIYF. CDR3 DNA: TGTGCCAGCTCCCCCCGACAGGGATCAGACACCATATATTTT.

The chain links TRBV15 to TRBJ1-2; a weak D match, TRBD1 (5 bases). Trimming took off 0 bases at V and 7 bases at J, with 24 bases between the two ends. Germline CDR1 reads LNHNV; CDR2 reads YYDKDF (reference sequence). The CDR3 has 18 residues. CDR3: CATSRDRRQGGSSIGYTF. CDR3 DNA: TGTGCCACCAGCAGAGATAGGAGGCAGGGAGGGAGTTCTATTGGCTACACCTTC.

The V call is TRBV25-1, the J call TRBJ1-1; D unclear. With 3 bases removed from V and 5 bases from J, the gap between germline ends came to 10 bases. There are 13 residues in the CDR3. Germline V lookup: CDR1 MGHDK, CDR2 SYGVNS. CDR3 in DNA: TGTGCCAGCAGTGATTGGGTTAATACTGAAGCTTTCTTT. It yields the protein CASSDWVNTEAFF. Variable domain in full (rest from reference TRBV25-1 and TRBJ1-1): EADIYQTPRYLVIGTGKKITLECSQTMGHDKMYWYQQDPGMELHLIHYSYGVNSTEKGDLSSESTVSRIRTEHFPLTLESARPSHTSQYLCASSDWVNTEAFFGQGTRLTVV.

This chain joins TRBV12-1 and TRBJ1-3. TRBV12-1 is reported as a pseudogene. CDR3 length: 19 amino acids. As DNA, the CDR3 is TGTGCCAGCAGCAAACGACAGTACAGGCCTCGACTATCTGGAAACACCATATATTTT. Translating it yields CASSKRQYRPRLSGNTIYF.

By its share, this clone is medium-sized (0.01 to 0.1%). This sequence joins TRBV4-1 and TRBJ1-1, with D perhaps TRBD1 (5 bases). CDR1 is MGHRA and CDR2 is YSYEKL in the germline V gene. Deletions cut 0 bases from V and 1 base from J, with 18 bases between. The CDR3 spans 18 residues. DNA of the CDR3: TGCGCCAGCAGCCAAGATATGGCAGGGTCGGCAGGGAACACTGAAGCTTTCTTT. It translates to CASSQDMAGSAGNTEAFF.

This clone was seen more than once but under ten times. The chain is built from TRBV7-2 and TRBJ2-2, with TRBD2 identical over 11 bases. The CDR3 extends over 16 amino acids. In germline, CDR1 is SGHTA, CDR2 FQGNSA. V gave up 5 bases and J gave up 7 bases; unmatched junction bases: 9. The CDR3 DNA is TGTGCCAGCAGCCCCATTAGCGGGGGGGCCGGCGGGGAGCTGTTTTTT. Protein sequence: CASSPISGGAGGELFF.

The genes are TRBV9 and TRBJ2-5; 7 bases match TRBD1. Looked up from germline, CDR1 is SGDLS and CDR2 is YYNGEE. Trimming removed 2 bases from V and 4 bases from J; junction bases left unmatched: 11. The CDR3 has 16 amino acids. The CDR3 reads CASSVLERDSPETQYF. For the CDR3, the DNA is TGTGCCAGCAGCGTTCTTGAAAGGGACAGTCCAGAGACCCAGTACTTC. Looking up the rest from reference TRBV9 and TRBJ2-5 gives the full variable domain: DSGVTQTPKHLITATGQRVTLRCSPRSGDLSVYWYQQSLDQGLQFLIQYYNGEERAKGNILERFSAQQFPDLHSELNLSSLELGDSALYFCASSVLERDSPETQYFGPGTRLLVL.

The chain recombines TRBV4-3 with TRBJ1-3; no clear D gene. Germline V gives CDR1 LGHNA, CDR2 YSLEER. The CDR3 is made up of 17 amino acids. The V and J ends lost 0 bases and 0 bases respectively, with 12 bases between them. The CDR3 loop reads CASSQDTQASSGNTIYF. CDR3 in DNA: TGCGCCAGCAGCCAAGATACCCAGGCCTCCTCTGGAAACACCATATATTTT.

This chain joins TRBV13 and TRBJ1-1, with D possibly matching TRBD1 (5 bases). The V gene's germline CDR1 is PRHDT and CDR2 FYEKMQ (reference sequence). Trimming took off 0 bases at V and 5 bases at J, with 16 bases between the two ends. The CDR3 is made up of 16 amino acids. The CDR3 loop is CASSLGLWGRVTEAFF. DNA of the CDR3: TGTGCCAGCAGCTTAGGCCTATGGGGGAGGGTAACTGAAGCTTTCTTT.

The chain combines TRBV5-4 with TRBJ2-3; D remains ambiguous. Germline V lookup: CDR1 SGHNT, CDR2 YYREEE (reference sequence). V was cut by 6 bases and J by 2 bases, with 19 bases left in between. The CDR3 sequence is 16 residues long. CDR3 sequence: CASTHRGWGITDTQYF. In DNA, the CDR3 is TGTGCCAGCACCCACCGAGGCTGGGGTATCACAGATACGCAGTATTTT.

The genes are TRBV28 and TRBJ2-6; D not resolved. This CDR3 is built from 16 residues. The V and J ends lost 4 bases and 0 bases respectively, with 10 bases between them. Germline V lookup: CDR1 MDHEN, CDR2 SYDVKM. This CDR3 is CASSSAANSGANVLTF. In DNA, the CDR3 is TGTGCCAGCAGTTCGGCAGCAAACTCTGGGGCCAACGTCCTGACTTTC.

This clone was detected once. The chain couples TRBV15 to TRBJ2-2; D gene unclear. The germline V gene has CDR1 LNHNV and CDR2 YYDKDF (reference sequence). The V end lost 1 base, the J end lost 1 base, and 10 bases lay between the germline ends. The CDR3 extends over 16 amino acids. CDR3 loop: CATSRVSLMNTGELFF. The CDR3 nucleotides are TGTGCCACCAGCAGAGTTAGCCTAATGAACACCGGGGAGCTGTTTTTT.

The J gene is TRBJ2-2, the V gene TRBV30, with D possibly matching TRBD2 (6 bases). V was pared by 0 bases and J by 3 bases, with 8 bases between. This CDR3 is built from 14 residues. Germline-derived CDR1 and CDR2 are GTSNPN and SVGIG (reference sequence). The CDR3: CAWSVVADTGELFF. For the CDR3, the DNA is TGTGCCTGGAGTGTAGTAGCGGACACCGGGGAGCTGTTTTTT.

The chain is built from TRBV4-1 and TRBJ2-7, with 7 bases that match TRBD1. From germline, CDR1 is MGHRA and CDR2 YSYEKL. There are 17 residues in the CDR3. Trimming took 1 base from V and 0 from J; bases not matched to a gene: 9. The CDR3 sequence is CASSQGTDRTGSYEQYF. CDR3 nucleotides: TGCGCCAGCAGCCAAGGGACGGACAGGACGGGCTCCTACGAGCAGTACTTC.

The chain recombines TRBV18 with TRBJ2-5, with 11 bases that match TRBD2. Germline-derived CDR1 and CDR2 are KGHSH and LQKENI. CDR3 size: 16 residues. V lost 5 bases to trimming and J lost 2 bases; unmatched junction nucleotides: 7. In DNA, the CDR3 is TGTGCCAGCTCATCCCGACTAGCGGGAATACAAGAGACCCAGTACTTC. This codes for CASSSRLAGIQETQYF.

The chain links TRBV29-1 to TRBJ2-7, with D possibly TRBD2 on 5 matching bases. CDR1 is SQVTM, CDR2 ANQGSEA, per germline. V was pared by 3 bases and J by 6 bases, with 24 bases between. The CDR3 loop spans 16 amino acids. CDR3 amino acids: CSVDSVPGSDYGEQYF. The CDR3 DNA is TGCAGCGTTGATAGTGTTCCGGGGTCCGACTACGGCGAGCAGTACTTC.

The chain couples TRBV4-2 to TRBJ2-2; no reliable D call. The V end lost 1 base, the J end lost 4 bases, and 13 bases lay between the germline ends. Looked up from germline, CDR1 is LGHNA and CDR2 is YNFKEQ. CDR3 length equals 16 residues. CDR3 nucleotide sequence: TGTGCCAGCAGCCAAGCGTTGGACCAGAGCACCGGGGAGCTGTTTTTT. This translates into CASSQALDQSTGELFF.

This chain links TRBV19 with TRBJ1-2; 7 positions match TRBD1. Trimming cost V 6 bases and J 1 base; bases outside gene matches: 5. From germline, CDR1 is LNHDA and CDR2 SQIVND (reference sequence). The CDR3 spans 14 residues. The CDR3 DNA sequence: TGTGCCAGTAGGGTTCCAGGGGGTAACTATGGCTACACCTTC. Encoded protein: CASRVPGGNYGYTF.

V gene TRBV4-2 combines with J gene TRBJ2-1; perhaps D is TRBD1 or TRBD2 (5 bases each). Germline V CDR1 and CDR2: LGHNA, YNFKEQ. The V gene lost 4 bases and the J gene lost 6 bases, with 10 bases spanning the gap. This CDR3 has 13 amino acids. CDR3 sequence (DNA): TGTGCCAGCAGCCTGGGGCTAGCCAATGAGCAGTTCTTC. It is translated as CASSLGLANEQFF.